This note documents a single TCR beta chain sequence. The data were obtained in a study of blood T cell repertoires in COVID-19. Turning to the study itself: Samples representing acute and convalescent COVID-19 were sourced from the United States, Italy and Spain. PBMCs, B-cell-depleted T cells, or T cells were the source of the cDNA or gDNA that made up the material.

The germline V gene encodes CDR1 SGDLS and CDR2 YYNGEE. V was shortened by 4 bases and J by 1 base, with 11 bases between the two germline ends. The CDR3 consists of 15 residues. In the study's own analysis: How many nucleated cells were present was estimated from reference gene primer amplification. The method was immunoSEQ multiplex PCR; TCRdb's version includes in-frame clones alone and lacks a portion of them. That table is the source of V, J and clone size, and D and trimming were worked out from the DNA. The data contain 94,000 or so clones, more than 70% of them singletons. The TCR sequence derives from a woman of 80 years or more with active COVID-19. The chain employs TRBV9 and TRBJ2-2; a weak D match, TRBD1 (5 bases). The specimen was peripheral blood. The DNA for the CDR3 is TGTGCCAGCAGCCCCCAGGGTTTGAACACCGGGGAGCTGTTTTTT. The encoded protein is CASSPQGLNTGELFF.